A single sample gave rise to the 29 T cell receptor beta chains below, sequenced in a study of T-cell memory formation after mild COVID-19. MiXCR, run by TCRdb on the 5' RACE reads, gives a single entry per CDR3 protein. Of hundreds of thousands of distinct CDR3 sequences detected, about a sixth appear once; the ten largest clones hold approximately 12%. The sequenced material came from PBMCs or a T cell subset sorted from them (not recorded which). The receptors stem from an adult woman who had mild COVID-19 (a few samples of this study predate the infection). Cell type and time point are not known.

V usage is TRBV6-2 or TRBV6-3 and J usage is TRBJ2-1, with 7 bases matching TRBD2. From germline, CDR1 is MNHEY and CDR2 SVGEGT. The CDR3 has 16 amino acids. The junction had 20 bases not matched to a gene; V was cut back by 11 bases and J by 7 bases. In nucleotides, the CDR3 is TGTGCCGTACGGACTGGCGGGAGTAGTTGGCAAAATGAGCAGTTCTTC. Encoded protein: CAVRTGGSSWQNEQFF.

The chain links TRBV15 to TRBJ1-2; TRBD1 might be the D (5 bases). Germline V gene sequence: CDR1 LNHNV, CDR2 YYDKDF (reference sequence). This CDR3 contains 15 residues. V lost 9 bases and J 3 bases, leaving 20 bases between the germline ends. DNA of the CDR3: TGTGCCACTCTGGACGATCGAGGCAGGGACTATGGCTACACCTTC. This codes for CATLDDRGRDYGYTF.

The rearrangement joins TRBV5-1 to TRBJ2-3; 8 bases agree with TRBD2. Germline V gives CDR1 SGHRS, CDR2 YFSETQ. V lost 3 bases, J lost 10 bases, and 19 bases stayed unmatched. The CDR3 is made up of 17 amino acids. The CDR3 here is CASSSPVGTRFSVAQYF. As DNA, the CDR3 is TGCGCCAGCAGCTCACCCGTAGGGACTAGATTTTCGGTCGCGCAGTATTTT.

This clonotype was counted a few times. The chain uses TRBV10-3 and TRBJ2-3; weak D call: TRBD2 (6 bases). V was shortened by 6 bases and J by 5 bases, with 9 bases between the two germline ends. The germline gives CDR1 ENHRY, CDR2 SYGVKD. CDR3 length: 12 residues. The CDR3 nucleotides read TGTGCCATCAGCGGTAGCGGAGATACGCAGTATTTT. This sequence encodes CAISGSGDTQYF.

CDR3 sequence reads: CASSQEGRVTDTQYF. The CDR3 nucleotides read TGCGCCAGCAGCCAAGAAGGTCGGGTAACAGATACGCAGTATTTT. This sequence joins TRBV4-3 and TRBJ2-3; D is undetermined. With 0 bases removed from V and 3 bases from J, the gap between germline ends came to 10 bases. The germline CDR1 and CDR2 sequences are LGHNA and YSLEER. This CDR3 has 15 amino acids.

The chain carries TRBV7-9 and TRBJ2-1, with TRBD2 matching over 7 bases. The ends lost 2 bases at V and 7 bases at J; junction bases unmatched: 14. Per the germline V gene, CDR1 is SEHNR and CDR2 is FQNEAQ (reference sequence). This CDR3 is 17 amino acids long. As DNA, the CDR3 is TGTGCCAGCAGCTTACATGTCGGGGAGGGCCCGAAAAATGAGCAGTTCTTC. Translated, it gives CASSLHVGEGPKNEQFF.

The V gene is TRBV5-1, the J gene TRBJ2-3; 9 bases align to TRBD1. Per germline, CDR1 SGHRS and CDR2 YFSETQ. This CDR3 region has 14 residues. V gave up 4 bases and J gave up 7 bases; unmatched junction bases: 7. CDR3: CASSAGQGGNTQYF. The DNA for the CDR3 is TGCGCCAGCAGCGCGGGACAGGGAGGGAATACGCAGTATTTT.

This clonotype was seen a handful of times. This chain connects TRBV2 to TRBJ2-7, with D hard to call. V lost 6 bases and J 7 bases, leaving 22 bases between the germline ends. This CDR3 has 15 residues. Germline V gene lookup returns CDR1 SNHLY and CDR2 FYNNEI. This CDR3 is CASRDPLVGPKEQYF. The CDR3 DNA sequence: TGTGCCAGCAGGGACCCCCTCGTGGGTCCTAAGGAGCAGTACTTC.

This clonotype was detected ten times or more. The gene calls are TRBV6-2 or TRBV6-3 and TRBJ2-5, with 7 bases that match TRBD2. This CDR3 spans 16 amino acids. Germline-derived CDR1 and CDR2 are MNHEY and SVGEGT. V dropped 5 bases and J dropped 3; count of bases not matched to a gene: 12. The CDR3 DNA is TGTGCCAGCAGTCTGGAGCGGGGTGGTCGCGAAGAGACCCAGTACTTC. It translates to CASSLERGGREETQYF.

This chain uses TRBV20-1 with TRBJ2-3; perhaps TRBD2 as D (6 bases). The V and J ends lost 1 base and 4 bases respectively, with 21 bases between them. Germline V gene lookup returns CDR1 DFQATT and CDR2 SNEGSKA (reference sequence). This CDR3 comprises 17 residues. The CDR3 DNA reads as TGCAGTGCTAGAGCAATTGCGGGGACCCAGGATCCAGATACGCAGTATTTT. It specifies CSARAIAGTQDPDTQYF.

The chain uses TRBV24-1 and TRBJ2-1, with a possible D match to TRBD2 (7 bases). The CDR3 sequence is 16 residues long. V was trimmed by 9 bases and J by 4 bases, leaving 21 bases between them. Germline V CDR1 and CDR2: KGHDR, SFDVKD. The DNA of the CDR3 is TGTGCCACCGGGGGGGCAAGGGGCGACAGTTACAATGAGCAGTTCTTC. This codes for CATGGARGDSYNEQFF.

This clonotype was seen a handful of times. J is TRBJ2-1 and V is TRBV4-2; TRBD2 matches at 8 bases. Germline loops: CDR1 LGHNA, CDR2 YNFKEQ. V lost 3 bases and J lost 1; bases outside the gene matches: 5. The CDR3 covers 16 residues. The CDR3 sequence: CASSHGRASSYNEQFF. In DNA form, the CDR3 reads TGTGCCAGCAGCCACGGGAGGGCCTCTTCCTACAATGAGCAGTTCTTC.

The chain is built from TRBV4-1 and TRBJ2-7; D is perhaps TRBD1 (6 bases). This CDR3 contains 15 residues. Germline values: CDR1 MGHRA, CDR2 YSYEKL. With 2 bases removed from V and 3 bases from J, the gap between germline ends came to 14 bases. The CDR3 nucleotides are TGCGCCAGCAGCCAATCGGCACAGGGAAACTACGAGCAGTACTTC. Its translation: CASSQSAQGNYEQYF.

The chain is built from TRBV20-1 and TRBJ2-5; D possibly matches TRBD1 or TRBD2 (5 bases each). V was trimmed by 0 bases and J by 5 bases, leaving 7 bases between them. Germline V gene lookup returns CDR1 DFQATT and CDR2 SNEGSKA (reference sequence). The CDR3 loop spans 12 amino acids. The CDR3 region is CSAREGVETQYF. CDR3 bases: TGCAGTGCTAGAGAGGGGGTTGAGACCCAGTACTTC.

This clonotype was counted between two and nine times. The chain couples TRBV14 to TRBJ2-7, with D perhaps TRBD2 (6 bases). The germline gives CDR1 SGHDN, CDR2 FVKESK. The ends were cut back, 4 bases at V and 9 bases at J, with 16 bases in the middle. This CDR3 comprises 13 residues. The chain's CDR3 is CASSRDSFSGQYF. CDR3 nucleotide sequence: TGTGCCAGCAGCCGGGACTCCTTCTCGGGGCAGTACTTC.

This clonotype was detected ten times or more. The J gene is TRBJ2-2, the V gene TRBV7-9; D remains unclear. The CDR3 is made up of 11 amino acids. Per germline, CDR1 SEHNR and CDR2 FQNEAQ (reference sequence). With 9 bases removed from V and 6 bases from J, the gap between germline ends came to 8 bases. CDR3 amino acids: CASSISGELFF. The CDR3 DNA follows: TGTGCCAGTAGTATATCCGGGGAGCTGTTTTTT.

This clonotype has a handful of counts. The chain couples TRBV6-6 to TRBJ1-5; a possible D gene is TRBD1 (5 bases). Germline CDR1 MNHNY, CDR2 SVGAGI (reference sequence). V gave up 6 bases and J gave up 3 bases, with 9 bases separating them. This CDR3 region has 13 residues. The CDR3 sequence: CASRRQNNQPQHF. In nucleotides, the CDR3 is TGTGCCAGCAGGCGACAGAACAATCAGCCCCAGCATTTT.

The rearrangement uses TRBV20-1 and TRBJ2-3; 8 positions match TRBD2. Germline CDR1 reads DFQATT; CDR2 reads SNEGSKA (reference sequence). The length of the CDR3 is 13 residues. V was pared by 6 bases and J by 6 bases, with 8 bases of the junction left unmatched. CDR3 sequence: CSAIGGALDTQYF. For the CDR3, the DNA is TGCAGTGCCATCGGGGGGGCCTTGGATACGCAGTATTTT.

The chain recombines TRBV4-2 with TRBJ2-6, with D perhaps matching TRBD1 or TRBD2 (6 bases each). Trimming took 6 bases from V and 0 from J, leaving 12 bases between them. The CDR3 runs 16 residues. CDR1 and CDR2 (germline): LGHNA, YNFKEQ. CDR3 nucleotides: TGTGCCAGCAGTACGGGGGCGTCCTCTGGGGCCAACGTCCTGACTTTC. Translated: CASSTGASSGANVLTF.

The CDR3 region is CSVSPGRMNTEAFF. The CDR3 DNA sequence: TGCAGCGTTTCCCCGGGCCGAATGAACACTGAAGCTTTCTTT. This rearrangement joins TRBV29-1 to TRBJ1-1; D is undetermined. V gave up 5 bases and J gave up 0 bases, with 13 bases separating them. The germline V gene has CDR1 SQVTM and CDR2 ANQGSEA. This CDR3 is 14 amino acids long. The full variable domain, rest sourced from reference TRBV29-1 and TRBJ1-1, is SAVISQKPSRDICQRGTSLTIQCQVDSQVTMMFWYRQQPGQSLTLIATANQGSEATYESGFVIDKFPISRPNLTFSTLTVSNMSPEDSSIYLCSVSPGRMNTEAFFGQGTRLTVV.

The rearrangement uses TRBV9 and TRBJ2-3, with unresolved D. Trimming pared 4 bases from V and 0 bases from J, leaving 15 bases between. There are 16 residues in the CDR3. Looked up from germline, CDR1 is SGDLS and CDR2 is YYNGEE. CDR3: CASSPHSRASTDTQYF. CDR3 sequence (DNA): TGTGCCAGCAGCCCCCACTCCCGGGCTAGCACAGATACGCAGTATTTT.

The genes are TRBV6-1 and TRBJ1-4, with 7 nucleotides matching TRBD1. The CDR3 covers 16 residues. The ends lost 5 bases at V and 7 bases at J; junction bases unmatched: 13. Germline CDR1 MNHNS, CDR2 SASEGT. CDR3 protein: CASSSYWTGGAEKLFF. The CDR3 DNA sequence: TGTGCCAGCAGTTCGTACTGGACAGGTGGTGCTGAAAAACTGTTTTTT.

The sample holds a few counts of this clonotype. This sequence joins TRBV30 and TRBJ1-1; possibly TRBD1 for D (5 bases). This CDR3 comprises 13 residues. V was shortened by 4 bases and J by 9 bases, with 18 bases between the two germline ends. Germline CDR1 is GTSNPN and CDR2 is SVGIG (reference sequence). The CDR3 sequence: CAWTRQGPKQAFF. The CDR3 region has the DNA TGTGCCTGGACCAGGCAGGGACCGAAGCAAGCTTTCTTT.

This clonotype occurred a few times. V and J are TRBV20-1 and TRBJ1-5; D perhaps matches TRBD1 (5 bases). Looked up from germline, CDR1 is DFQATT and CDR2 is SNEGSKA (reference sequence). CDR3 length: 14 amino acids. V lost 3 bases and J lost 4, with 13 bases in between. CDR3 residues: CSARLDSGNQPQHF. The CDR3 DNA reads as TGCAGTGCTAGGCTAGACAGCGGAAATCAGCCCCAGCATTTT.

This clonotype showed up just a few times. The chain employs TRBV7-9 and TRBJ1-4, with a possible D match to TRBD1 (5 bases). V was trimmed by 4 bases and J by 6 bases, leaving 15 bases between them. The CDR3 is 15 amino acids. The germline V gene encodes CDR1 SEHNR and CDR2 FQNEAQ (reference sequence). The CDR3 here is CASSSTLGVHEKLFF. In nucleotides, the CDR3 is TGTGCCAGCAGCTCCACCCTGGGGGTGCATGAAAAACTGTTTTTT.

V gene TRBV7-2 combines with J gene TRBJ2-7; 7 nucleotides line up with TRBD1. CDR1 is SGHTA, CDR2 FQGNSA, per germline. The CDR3 loop spans 15 amino acids. V shed 4 bases and J 3 bases; nucleotides not matched to a gene: 9. The CDR3 here is CASSSKGQSGYEQYF. CDR3 DNA sequence: TGTGCCAGCAGCTCAAAGGGACAGTCTGGCTACGAGCAGTACTTC.

The table lists this clonotype with a few counts. The V call is TRBV29-1, the J call TRBJ2-1; D not certain. The CDR3 consists of 13 residues. Trimming pared 6 bases from V and 4 bases from J, leaving 13 bases between. Germline loops: CDR1 SQVTM, CDR2 ANQGSEA. The CDR3 nucleotides are TGCAGCGTATTTCTACTCGTTTACAATGAGCAGTTCTTC. This encodes CSVFLLVYNEQFF.

The chain carries TRBV7-2 and TRBJ2-5, with 8 bases lining up with TRBD2. Looked up from germline, CDR1 is SGHTA and CDR2 is FQGNSA. After removal of 3 bases from V and 5 bases from J, the junction contained 5 bases not matched to a gene. The CDR3 has 14 amino acids. CDR3 protein: CASSFGTRGETQYF. CDR3 in DNA: TGTGCCAGCAGCTTCGGGACTAGGGGCGAGACCCAGTACTTC.

This clonotype appeared a few times. The genes are TRBV7-8 and TRBJ1-1; a weak D match, TRBD1 (6 bases). The CDR3 has 13 amino acids. Trimming took off 1 base at V and 8 bases at J, with 11 bases between the two ends. Germline V gene sequence: CDR1 SGHVS, CDR2 FQNEAQ. The CDR3 spells CASSLVGGQEAFF. CDR3 nucleotides: TGTGCCAGCAGCTTAGTCGGGGGGCAGGAAGCTTTCTTT.